Listed here are 17 T cell receptor beta chains from one sample, sequenced in a study of radiotherapy plus CTLA-4 blockade in lung cancer. Produced via immunoSEQ multiplex PCR; TCRdb's table is partial and in-frame only. Of 40,000 to 50,000 clones in the sample, 73% are singletons; the top ten hold 3.5%. The source was peripheral blood, collected from a patient treated with radiotherapy plus ipilimumab. Receptors originate from a human donor with non-small cell lung cancer who had a complete response to radiotherapy plus ipilimumab.

The chain has TRBV27 and TRBJ1-1; maybe TRBD1 (6 bases). This CDR3 contains 13 residues. The germline gives CDR1 MNHEY, CDR2 SMNVEV (reference sequence). With 10 bases removed from V and 3 bases from J, the gap between germline ends came to 15 bases. CDR3 region: CATFKQGDTEAFF. The CDR3 DNA reads as TGTGCCACCTTTAAACAGGGCGACACTGAAGCTTTCTTT.

V and J are TRBV9 and TRBJ2-7; the D gene is possibly TRBD2 (5 bases). V dropped 0 bases and J dropped 0 bases, with 7 bases sitting between them. The length of the CDR3 is 14 residues. Germline-derived CDR1 and CDR2 are SGDLS and YYNGEE. CDR3 sequence (DNA): TGTGCCAGCAGCGTAGACGGGGACTCCTACGAGCAGTACTTC. Translating it yields CASSVDGDSYEQYF.

V gene TRBV18 combines with J gene TRBJ2-7; unclear D gene. V was clipped by 3 bases and J by 2 bases, with 14 bases between them. Germline-derived CDR1 and CDR2 are KGHSH and LQKENI. The CDR3 is 15 amino acids. As DNA, the CDR3 is TGTGCCAGCTCACCTCGAGGCTTTTCTCCCTACGAGCAGTACTTC. This codes for CASSPRGFSPYEQYF. Together with reference TRBV18 and TRBJ2-7, the CDR3 gives the full variable domain: NAGVMQNPRHLVRRRGQEARLRCSPMKGHSHVYWYRQLPEEGLKFMVYLQKENIIDESGMPKERFSAEFPKEGPSILRIQQVVRGDSAAYFCASSPRGFSPYEQYFGPGTRLTVT.

The chain employs TRBV6-5 and TRBJ1-5; D is undetermined. Deletions cut 2 bases from V and 0 bases from J, with 5 bases between. CDR1 and CDR2 (germline): MNHEY, SVGAGI. This CDR3 has 14 residues. In nucleotides, the CDR3 is TGTGCCAGCAGTTACCAAGCTAGCAATCAGCCCCAGCATTTT. As protein: CASSYQASNQPQHF.

The CDR3 coding sequence is TGTGCCAGCAGCGCCCAGGGACAGAACACCGGGGAGCTGTTTTTT. Its protein is CASSAQGQNTGELFF. V is TRBV9 and J is TRBJ2-2; TRBD1 might be the D (6 bases). Per germline, CDR1 SGDLS and CDR2 YYNGEE. The germline V and J ends were trimmed by 3 bases and 1 base, with 10 bases remaining between them. The CDR3 consists of 15 residues.

This sequence joins TRBV7-3 and TRBJ2-1, with D unclear. The germline CDR1 and CDR2 sequences are SGHTA and FQGTGA. The CDR3 runs 14 residues. V was cut by 4 bases and J by 6 bases, with 13 bases left in between. The CDR3 nucleotides read TGTGCCAGCAGCTCGGGTTTGGTATCCAATGAGCAGTTCTTC. As protein: CASSSGLVSNEQFF.

V and J are TRBV5-4 and TRBJ1-4; D may be TRBD1 (5 bases). The CDR3 totals 15 residues. CDR1 and CDR2 (germline): SGHNT, YYREEE (reference sequence). The V end lost 7 bases, the J end lost 0 bases, and 13 bases lay between the germline ends. For the CDR3, the DNA is TGTGCCAGCGGCATAAGACAGACAACTAATGAAAAACTGTTTTTT. It encodes CASGIRQTTNEKLFF.

The chain joins TRBV12-5 to TRBJ2-5; TRBD1 is a possible D gene (5 bases). The CDR3 length is 12 residues. Germline V gives CDR1 LGHNT, CDR2 FRNRAP. Trimming took off 9 bases at V and 3 bases at J, with 11 bases between the two ends. CDR3: CASSRREETQYF. The DNA of the CDR3 is TGTGCTAGCTCACGCAGGGAAGAGACCCAGTACTTC.

The chain carries TRBV5-1 and TRBJ1-2; D perhaps matches TRBD1 (5 bases). Trimming shortened V by 4 bases and J by 4 bases, and 8 bases separated the two germline ends. CDR1 and CDR2 from the germline V gene are SGHRS and YFSETQ. This CDR3 is 12 amino acids long. CDR3 nucleotide sequence: TGCGCCAGCAGCGACAGCCGCTATGGCTACACCTTC. Translated, it gives CASSDSRYGYTF.

This clone has a single count. V gene TRBV10-3 combines with J gene TRBJ2-1, with 9 bases lining up with TRBD1. The CDR3 is 14 residues long. V was clipped by 11 bases and J by 7 bases; unmatched bases: 12. Looked up from germline, CDR1 is ENHRY and CDR2 is SYGVKD. As DNA, the CDR3 is TGTGCCGTCGGAGCGGGACAGGGTCGAAATGAGCAGTTCTTC. Translated, it gives CAVGAGQGRNEQFF.

The J gene is TRBJ2-7, the V gene TRBV28; TRBD1 matches 7 bases. After removal of 9 bases from V and 1 base from J, the junction contained 6 bases not matched to a gene. The V gene's germline CDR1 is MDHEN and CDR2 SYDVKM. The CDR3 contains 13 residues. CDR3 in DNA: TGTGCCAGTGAGACAGGGAAATCCTACGAGCAGTACTTC. It specifies CASETGKSYEQYF.

The chain combines TRBV19 with TRBJ1-2, with 11 bases fitting TRBD1. The CDR3 is made up of 17 amino acids. V gave up 4 bases and J gave up 2 bases; unmatched junction bases: 9. Germline lookup yields CDR1 LNHDA and CDR2 SQIVND (reference sequence). This chain's CDR3 is CASSNSGQGAWNYGYTF. In DNA, the CDR3 is TGTGCCAGTAGTAACTCAGGACAGGGGGCGTGGAACTATGGCTACACCTTC.

This clone was seen once. The chain carries TRBV30 and TRBJ1-4; no reliable D call. V shed 1 base and J shed 0 bases, with 6 bases lying between them. Germline assignment: CDR1 GTSNPN and CDR2 SVGIG (reference sequence). The CDR3 loop spans 14 amino acids. Here the CDR3 DNA reads TGTGCCTGGAGTGCCTCAGCAACTAATGAAAAACTGTTTTTT. The encoded protein is CAWSASATNEKLFF.

The chain couples TRBV7-2 to TRBJ2-1; D is possibly TRBD1 (6 bases). This CDR3 contains 13 residues. Trimming removed 3 bases at V and 4 bases at J, with 7 bases between. Germline V gene sequence: CDR1 SGHTA, CDR2 FQGNSA. The CDR3 sequence is CASSLTGYNEQFF. CDR3 in DNA: TGTGCCAGCAGCTTGACAGGATACAATGAGCAGTTCTTC.

The V and J genes are TRBV28 and TRBJ1-2; a weak D match, TRBD1 (5 bases). Trimming cost V 6 bases and J 8 bases, with 13 bases left between them. The germline V gene has CDR1 MDHEN and CDR2 SYDVKM. The CDR3 is 12 residues long. Here the CDR3 DNA reads TGTGCCAGCAGCGCAGGGCTATTCGGCTACACCTTC. It translates to CASSAGLFGYTF.

This clone came up once. The chain joins TRBV5-1 to TRBJ1-1, with D uncertain. CDR1 SGHRS and CDR2 YFSETQ come from the germline V gene. Trimming shortened V by 6 bases and J by 9 bases, and 24 bases separated the two germline ends. This CDR3 has 15 amino acids. CDR3 sequence (DNA): TGCGCCAGCACCTCTCCCGGGAACCAAAACGAAAAAGCTTTCTTT. As protein: CASTSPGNQNEKAFF.

This clone appeared once. The V and J genes are TRBV6-5 and TRBJ2-7; D gene ambiguous. The V end was cut by 5 bases, the J end by 0 bases, with 8 bases between. Per the germline V gene, CDR1 is MNHEY and CDR2 is SVGAGI. This CDR3 has 13 amino acids. The CDR3 loop reads CASSRYYSYEQYF. In nucleotides, the CDR3 is TGTGCCAGCAGTCGCTATTACTCCTACGAGCAGTACTTC.